One T cell receptor (beta chain) is described in this entry. Its cognate antigen is unknown. The data originate from a study of graft-versus-host responses after intestinal transplantation. The CDR3 covers 14 residues. V lost 0 bases to trimming and J lost 0 bases, with 5 bases between them. Germline lookup yields CDR1 MNHEY and CDR2 SVGAGI. The table came from immunoSEQ multiplex PCR; TCRdb's copy has only in-frame clones and leaves some out. The data show tens of thousands of clones, with approximately 95% seen just once and around 0.23% held by the top ten. Sequencing used unstimulated CD8+ T cells sorted from spleen or lymph node cells, obtained before transplant. The chain employs TRBV6-5 and TRBJ1-2, with D unresolved. The sequence was obtained from a human donor who was the organ donor for an intestinal transplant. The CDR3 protein is CASSYSRTNYGYTF. As DNA, the CDR3 is TGTGCCAGCAGTTACTCCAGGACTAACTATGGCTACACCTTC.